A selection of T cell receptor beta chains follows, all from one sample in a study of blood T cell repertoires in COVID-19. TCRdb's copy holds only in-frame clones and misses some; the assay was immunoSEQ multiplex PCR. This table holds 150,000 or so clones, about 88% found once. The sample comprised peripheral blood. Source of these receptors: a man aged 55 to 69 with active or convalescent COVID-19. Both conserved end residues are part of each CDR3. Each record gives: V gene, D gene, clone size, J gene, CDR3 DNA, CDR3 protein. A D gene is named only where the DNA matches it firmly. Only some rows state a clone size, as once, few, many or a class for expanded clones.

V: TRBV10-3
D: TRBD1
size: NA
J: TRBJ1-2
DNA: TGTGCCATCACGATGGGACAGGGTTACGGCTACACCTTC
CDR3: CAITMGQGYGYTF

V: TRBV7-8
D: TRBD2
size: NA
J: TRBJ2-1
DNA: TGTGCCAGCACCTCCGAGGGCGGACTAGGCCCCTACAATGAGCAGTTCTTC
CDR3: CASTSEGGLGPYNEQFF

V: TRBV10-3
D: TRBD2
size: once
J: TRBJ2-3
DNA: TGTGCCATCAACAACCCCGGGACTAGCTCAGATACGCAGTATTTT
CDR3: CAINNPGTSSDTQYF

V: TRBV27
D: NA
size: NA
J: TRBJ1-1
DNA: TGTGCCAGCAGTCCGCTGTCGAGAAACACTGAAGCTTTCTTT
CDR3: CASSPLSRNTEAFF

V: TRBV18
D: NA
size: NA
J: TRBJ1-2
DNA: TGTGCCAGCTCACCAACCAGGTCAGAAGGCTACACCTTC
CDR3: CASSPTRSEGYTF

V: TRBV2
D: NA
size: NA
J: TRBJ1-4
DNA: TGTGCCAGCTCGGGGGGCCTTTTTAATGAAAAACTGTTTTTT
CDR3: CASSGGLFNEKLFF

V: TRBV5-1
D: TRBD2
size: NA
J: TRBJ2-1
DNA: TGCGCCAGCAGCTTGGTCCCCAGGGCGGGGGAGGGCAATGAGCAGTTCTTC
CDR3: CASSLVPRAGEGNEQFF

V: TRBV6-5
D: TRBD1
size: NA
J: TRBJ1-2
DNA: TGTGCCACCTGGACAGGGCCTAGCTATGGCTACACCTTC
CDR3: CATWTGPSYGYTF

V: TRBV29-1
D: TRBD1
size: NA
J: TRBJ1-4
DNA: TGCAGCGCGGGACAGACAAATGAAAAACTGTTTTTT
CDR3: CSAGQTNEKLFF

V: TRBV19
D: TRBD1
size: NA
J: TRBJ2-4
DNA: TGTGCCAGCCTCAGGACAGGGCGGGTGGCCAAAAACATTCAGTACTTC
CDR3: CASLRTGRVAKNIQYF

V: TRBV5-1
D: NA
size: NA
J: TRBJ2-7
DNA: TGCGCCAGCAGCTTGGCTGCGGGTCCCCACGAGCAGTACTTC
CDR3: CASSLAAGPHEQYF

V: TRBV9
D: NA
size: NA
J: TRBJ2-2
DNA: TGTGCCAGCACTCCCGAGAGGGGCGAGAACACCGGGGGGCTGTTTTTT
CDR3: CASTPERGENTGGLFF

V: TRBV5-4
D: TRBD1
size: few
J: TRBJ2-1
DNA: TGTGCCAGCAGCTTGACCCCGGACAGGGCTGAGCAGTTCTTC
CDR3: CASSLTPDRAEQFF

V: TRBV6-1
D: TRBD1
size: NA
J: TRBJ1-6
DNA: TGTGCCAGCAGTGGAGGGTGGGGGACAGGGGATAATTCACCCCTCCACTTT
CDR3: CASSGGWGTGDNSPLHF

V: TRBV10-3
D: TRBD1
size: few
J: TRBJ1-2
DNA: TGTGCCATCAGTGGGCGGACAGGGGGTAATGGCTACACCTTC
CDR3: CAISGRTGGNGYTF

V: TRBV15
D: TRBD2
size: NA
J: TRBJ2-7
DNA: TGTGCCACCAGCAGAAACCCGGGACTAGCGGGGTACGAGCAGTACTTC
CDR3: CATSRNPGLAGYEQYF